This T cell receptor beta chain was profiled in a study of tumor-infiltrating lymphocytes in primary liver carcinoma. This clonotype was counted between two and nine times. At one of its ends the junction is not consistent with the germline gene, which may arise from a read error. Using a constant-region primer together with ProtoScript II reverse transcriptase, TCR beta cDNA was made from about 500 ng of total RNA. Construction of TCR beta libraries relied on three successive nested multiplex PCR rounds employing slightly modified ARM-PCR. TRBV1-TRBV30 forward and Cbeta reverse primers drove the first two roughly 10-cycle rounds. TCRdb re-analysed the multiplex PCR reads in MiXCR, keeping a single row per CDR3 protein. The sample lists fewer than 400,000 distinct CDR3 sequences, nearly 60% occurring once. The CDR3 loop spans 13 amino acids. Germline CDR1 and CDR2: SGHDN and FVKESK. Unsorted whole blood served as the source of blood RNA, and germline DNA was extracted as well.

The rearrangement links TRBV14 to TRBJ2-3; D call uncertain. The sample was peripheral blood. The receptor was isolated from a woman aged 30 to 39 with primary liver carcinoma and hepatitis B virus infection. The CDR3 sequence: CASSQAKWDTQYF. The CDR3 coding sequence is TGTGCCAGCAGTCAAGCAAAGTGGGATACGCAGTATTTT.